This T cell receptor beta chain was captured in a study of spatial heterogeneity in lung cancer. Trimming pared 8 bases from V and 7 bases from J, leaving 13 bases between. CDR1 is DFQATT and CDR2 is SNEGSKA in the germline V gene (reference sequence). The CDR3 is made up of 11 amino acids. Time point reported: sample taken at primary tumor resection. Whole RNA from tumor, nontumor lung or frozen PBMC was sequenced unsorted. There were 72 donors, all of them untreated patients with early-stage non-small cell lung cancer. Every cDNA TCR molecule received its own unique molecular identifier. TCRdb fed the 5' RACE reads into MiXCR, producing one record per CDR3 protein. The repertoire holds about 39,000 distinct CDR3 sequences, with 5.8% as singletons. This clonotype was seen at least ten times.

The V and J genes are TRBV20-1 and TRBJ2-3, with D perhaps matching TRBD1 (6 bases). This material consisted of PBMCs, taken at surgery. The sequence was obtained from a male donor with early-stage non-small cell lung cancer. This CDR3 is CSRDRLNTQYF. Here the CDR3 DNA reads TGCAGTCGTGACAGGTTAAATACGCAGTATTTT.